This T cell receptor (beta chain) was documented in a study of T cell responses to AZD1222 COVID-19 vaccine listed by TCRdb under 2021. Concerning the study at large: AZD1222 recipients whose second dose came at about 4 weeks and those whose second dose came at about 12 weeks were combined into one group, since spike-specific TCR depth and breadth did not differ between the two schedules. TCR sequencing was performed for about 250 trial participants, of whom around 200 were given two doses of AZD1222 and some 26 were given two doses of MenACWY control vaccine. Trial participants were enrolled by age into 18-55, 56-69 and 70-plus year subgroups, with about 150, 28 and 57 TCR-sequenced participants respectively. Points the paper makes about the study in general: Participants were mostly white British, with more females than males. The authors suggested clonal diversity may have been underestimated. The 56-69-year group was small, and its depth increase did not reach significance, likely because of low power. Conclusions about previously exposed vaccinees were limited because only five to seven AZD1222 recipients were SARS-CoV-2 seropositive at baseline. Because no samples from the day 14 peak response were available, repertoires could be characterized only after the peak T cell response. Vaccine-associated CD4 TCRs spanned the whole spike protein, with dominant responses in regions 160-218 and 743-854. Reportedly, close to half of the unique spike-specific TCRs recognized epitopes lying outside the regions that are mutated in the B.1.351 and B.1.1.7 variants. After two AZD1222 doses, both the breadth and the depth of spike-specific TCRs were significantly higher than at day 0 and than in MenACWY recipients.

About this clone: Its cognate antigen has yet to be identified. Per-base quality was not reported, and no clone a single base away is much larger than it.

For CDR1 and CDR2, the germline V gene lists SQVTM and ANQGSEA. Trimming costs V 7 bases and J 7 bases, and their ends lie 14 bases apart. The CDR3 contains 13 residues, cysteine and phenylalanine counted. The entry retains the CDR3 DNA only, 39 bases that are in frame from base 1. The CDR3 regions of human TCRbeta chains were analyzed by immunosequencing. Per the authors' processing: Repertoire TCRs were checked for matches against a reference library of SARS-CoV-2-specific TCRs that had been generated using the MIRA antigen-specificity platform. Breadth was defined as the fraction of unique TCRs that were SARS-CoV-2-associated, and depth was defined as the fraction of total T cells that were SARS-CoV-2-associated. Using the MIRA data, every spike-specific TCR was mapped to the spike region that the TCR reacted to and assigned to either a CD4 or a CD8 class. Log10-transformed breadth and depth values were compared by one-way ANOVA with Sidak's multiple comparisons tests. Imported from immuneACCESS, the table was reduced by TCRdb to in-frame sequences with V and J called. These copies leave out some clones; in studies compared against another copy, an unresolved V gene accounts for under half, and the cause of the remainder is not known. V and J calls and clone size are given by that table; D and trimming were obtained from the DNA. Present in this sample are about 96,000 clones, around 89% of which were seen just once. Of the sample, roughly 1.7% is held by the ten largest clones.

What the time point label conveys for this sample: baseline before first vaccination. Vaccinee samples came from UK trials COV001 and COV002, including a single-blind randomized controlled phase 2/3 trial of AZD1222 (ChAdOx1 nCoV-19) in healthy adults. For TCRbeta chain sequencing, PBMC samples from trial participants were taken at day 0 and at day 28 after the second dose. The receptor's source is an adult in good health. Source: peripheral blood, taken on day 0 of AZD1222 vaccination. The V and J segments used are TRBV29-1 and TRBJ1-6, with the D gene call left open. The CDR3 corresponds to CSARSSGNSPLHF. Here is the DNA: TGCAGCGCGCGATCCTCCGGCAATTCACCCCTCCACTTT.